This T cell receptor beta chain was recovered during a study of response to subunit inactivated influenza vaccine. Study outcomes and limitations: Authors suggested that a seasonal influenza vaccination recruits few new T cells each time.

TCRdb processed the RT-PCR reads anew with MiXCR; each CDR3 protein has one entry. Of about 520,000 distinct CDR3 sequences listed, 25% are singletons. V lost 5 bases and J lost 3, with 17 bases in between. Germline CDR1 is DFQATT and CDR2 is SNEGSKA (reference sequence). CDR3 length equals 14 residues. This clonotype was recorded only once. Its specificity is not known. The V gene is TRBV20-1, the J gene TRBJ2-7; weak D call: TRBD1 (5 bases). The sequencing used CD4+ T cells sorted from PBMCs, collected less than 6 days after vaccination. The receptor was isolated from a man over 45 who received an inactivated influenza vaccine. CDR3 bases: TGCAGTGCTTGTAACAGGCGTGGTGTCTACGAGCAGTACTTC. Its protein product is CSACNRRGVYEQYF.